This TCR beta chain was recorded in a study of shared clonotypes between healthy human individuals. Across the whole study: The donor pool was made up of two women and a few men aged 18 to 49.

Study-wide points: The naive CD4 repertoires of several donors were compared, and approximately 5% of clonotypes were shared.

Remarks on this clone: The antigen is not known.

Trimming pared 3 bases from V and 0 bases from J, leaving 15 bases between. The CDR3 loop spans 17 amino acids. Germline CDR1 and CDR2: MGHRA and YSYEKL. Profiled with immunoSEQ multiplex PCR; TCRdb holds only in-frame clones, not every one. The table lists 2 million to 2.5 million clones, 93% of them singletons. Sequencing was performed on naive CD4+ T cells from PBMCs. Sample subset: CD45RA+ positively selected. The rearrangement uses TRBV4-1 and TRBJ2-1, with D possibly TRBD2 on 6 matching bases. The receptor was isolated from a man younger than 30 in good health. Some clones in this sample may be carry-over from other donors' samples. The CDR3 DNA reads TGCGCCAGCAGCCATGGGGAGCGGGTGTACTCCTACAATGAGCAGTTCTTC. Translated: CASSHGERVYSYNEQFF.